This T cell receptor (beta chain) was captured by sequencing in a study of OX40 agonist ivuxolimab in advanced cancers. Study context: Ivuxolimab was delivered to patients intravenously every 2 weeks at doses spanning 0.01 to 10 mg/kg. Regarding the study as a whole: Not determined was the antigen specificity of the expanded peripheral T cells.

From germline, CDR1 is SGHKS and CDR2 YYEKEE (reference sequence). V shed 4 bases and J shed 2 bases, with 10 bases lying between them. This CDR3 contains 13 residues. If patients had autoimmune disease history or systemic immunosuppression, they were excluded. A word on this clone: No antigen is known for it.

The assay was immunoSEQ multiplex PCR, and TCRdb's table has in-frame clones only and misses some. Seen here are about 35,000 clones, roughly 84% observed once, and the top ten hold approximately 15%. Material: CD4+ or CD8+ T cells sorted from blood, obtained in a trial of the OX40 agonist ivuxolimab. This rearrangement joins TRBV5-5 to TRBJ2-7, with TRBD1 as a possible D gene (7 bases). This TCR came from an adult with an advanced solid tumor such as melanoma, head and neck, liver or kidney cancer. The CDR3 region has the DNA TGTGCCAGCAGCACCAGGGGGGCCTACGAGCAGTACTTC. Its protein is CASSTRGAYEQYF.